This T cell receptor (beta chain) was recorded in a study of T-cell memory formation after mild COVID-19. General study points: Contracting CD4+ clones sat mainly in CM and EM; CD8+ in EMRA. Pre-infection memory contained some responding clones, which suggested that cross-reactive memory had joined.

This clonotype has only a few counts. Its antigen remains unidentified. TCRdb re-called the 5' RACE reads with MiXCR, one entry per CDR3 protein. This sample has 110,000 or so distinct CDR3 sequences; approximately 21% occur once, and the top ten carry around 40%. What was sequenced was PBMCs or a T cell subset sorted from them (not recorded which). The receptor was isolated from a man aged 18 to 30 who had mild COVID-19 (a few samples of this study predate the infection). Cell type and time point are not known.

Here the CDR3 DNA reads TGTGCCAGCAGCTTGTACGGGACAGGAAAGAAAAACATTCAGTACTTC. As protein: CASSLYGTGKKNIQYF. The chain recombines TRBV5-5 with TRBJ2-4; 8 bases fit TRBD1. This CDR3 contains 16 residues. Germline assignment: CDR1 SGHKS and CDR2 YYEKEE (reference sequence). Trimming took 1 base from V and 4 from J; bases not matched to a gene: 7.